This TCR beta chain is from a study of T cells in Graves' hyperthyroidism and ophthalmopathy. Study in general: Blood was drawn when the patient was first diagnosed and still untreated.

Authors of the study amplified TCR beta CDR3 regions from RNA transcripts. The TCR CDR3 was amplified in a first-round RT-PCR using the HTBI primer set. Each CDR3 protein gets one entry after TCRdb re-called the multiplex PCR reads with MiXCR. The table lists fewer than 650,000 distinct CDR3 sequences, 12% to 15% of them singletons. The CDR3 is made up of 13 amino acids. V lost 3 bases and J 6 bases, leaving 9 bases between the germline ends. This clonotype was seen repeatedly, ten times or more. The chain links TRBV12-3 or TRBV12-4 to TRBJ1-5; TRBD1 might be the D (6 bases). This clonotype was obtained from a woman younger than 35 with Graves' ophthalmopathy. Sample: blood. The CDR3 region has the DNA TGTGCCAGCAGTTTTGACAGGAGTCAGCCCCAGCATTTT. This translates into CASSFDRSQPQHF.